The 5 T cell receptor beta chains below all came from one sample that was sequenced in a study of early T cells in non-severe SARS-CoV-2 infection. MiXCR, applied by TCRdb to the 5' RACE reads, yields one record per CDR3 protein. The table includes just over 95,000 distinct CDR3 sequences, approximately 9.9% detected once. Input material: whole blood. The origin of the receptors is an adult who was a healthcare worker with PCR-confirmed SARS-CoV-2 infection or an uninfected control (not recorded which).

This clonotype has only a few counts. CDR3 region: CSARVQGGSNTGELFF. The CDR3 bases are TGCAGTGCTAGAGTCCAAGGCGGGTCAAACACCGGGGAGCTGTTTTTT. V and J are TRBV20-1 and TRBJ2-2; a weak D match, TRBD2 (5 bases). Between the trimmed V and J ends, which lost 1 base and 2 bases, there was a span of 14 bases. The germline V gene has CDR1 DFQATT and CDR2 SNEGSKA (reference sequence). The CDR3 spans 16 residues.

This clonotype has just a few counts. CDR3 protein: CASSYSGHQPQHF. The DNA for the CDR3 is TGTGCCAGCAGTTACTCAGGGCATCAGCCCCAGCATTTT. The J gene is TRBJ1-5, the V gene TRBV6-5; D gene uncertain. V shed 0 bases and J shed 5 bases, with 5 bases lying between them. Germline lookup yields CDR1 MNHEY and CDR2 SVGAGI. The CDR3 covers 13 residues.

Worth noting for this clonotype: At one end the junction does not follow the germline gene, possibly because of a read error. The J gene is TRBJ2-1, the V gene TRBV5-1; 11 bases are shared with TRBD2. This CDR3 region has 15 residues. CDR1 is SGHRS, CDR2 YFSETQ, per germline. DNA for the CDR3: TGCGCCAGCAGCTTGGCCGTCGTAGCGGGGGGGCACCCGCTCTTC. It specifies CASSLAVVAGGHPLF.

The chain joins TRBV5-1 to TRBJ1-1, with D perhaps TRBD1 (6 bases). The CDR3 extends over 13 amino acids. CDR1 is SGHRS, CDR2 YFSETQ, per germline. V lost 0 bases and J lost 10, with 13 bases in between. The CDR3 DNA reads as TGCGCCAGCAGCTTGGCCGGGGACACCGGAGCTTTCTTT. Residues: CASSLAGDTGAFF.

The V and J genes are TRBV11-2 and TRBJ1-2; D remains unclear. This CDR3 is built from 14 residues. V was clipped by 1 base and J by 0 bases, with 6 bases between them. The germline gives CDR1 SGHAT, CDR2 FQNNGV. The CDR3 sequence: CASSLGGANYGYTF. Written as DNA, the CDR3 is TGTGCCAGCAGCTTAGGCGGCGCTAACTATGGCTACACCTTC.